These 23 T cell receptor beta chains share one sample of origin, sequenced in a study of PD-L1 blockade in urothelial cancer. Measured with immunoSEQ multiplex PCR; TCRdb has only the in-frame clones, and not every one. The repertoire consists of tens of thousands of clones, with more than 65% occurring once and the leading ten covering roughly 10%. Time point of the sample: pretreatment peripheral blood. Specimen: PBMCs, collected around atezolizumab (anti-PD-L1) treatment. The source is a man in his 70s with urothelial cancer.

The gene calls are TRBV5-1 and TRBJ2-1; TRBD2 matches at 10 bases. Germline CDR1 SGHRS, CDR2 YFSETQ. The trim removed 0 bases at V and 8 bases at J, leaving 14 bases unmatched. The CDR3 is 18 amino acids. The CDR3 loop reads CASSLAPGLAAGPHEQFF. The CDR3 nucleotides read TGCGCCAGCAGCTTGGCCCCCGGACTAGCGGCAGGGCCCCATGAGCAGTTCTTC.

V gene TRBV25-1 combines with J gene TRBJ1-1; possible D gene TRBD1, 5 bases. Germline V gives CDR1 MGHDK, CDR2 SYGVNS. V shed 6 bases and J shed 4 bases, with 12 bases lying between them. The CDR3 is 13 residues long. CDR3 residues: CASSRAGSTEAFF. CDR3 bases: TGTGCCAGCAGCAGGGCGGGGAGCACTGAAGCTTTCTTT. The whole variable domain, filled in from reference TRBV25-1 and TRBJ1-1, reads EADIYQTPRYLVIGTGKKITLECSQTMGHDKMYWYQQDPGMELHLIHYSYGVNSTEKGDLSSESTVSRIRTEHFPLTLESARPSHTSQYLCASSRAGSTEAFFGQGTRLTVV.

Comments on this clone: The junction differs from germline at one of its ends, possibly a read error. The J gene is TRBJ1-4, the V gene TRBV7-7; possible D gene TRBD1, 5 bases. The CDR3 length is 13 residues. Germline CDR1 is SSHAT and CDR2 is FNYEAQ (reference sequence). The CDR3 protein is CASSLGVGEKLFF. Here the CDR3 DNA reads TGTGCTAGCAGTCTAGGGGTCGGGGAAAAACTGTTTTTT.

CDR3 loop: CASSSGIQETQYF. The CDR3 coding sequence is TGTGCCAGCAGCTCGGGGATCCAAGAGACCCAGTACTTC. This chain joins TRBV5-4 and TRBJ2-5; D is perhaps TRBD2 (5 bases). Germline lookup yields CDR1 SGHNT and CDR2 YYREEE (reference sequence). Deletions cut 3 bases from V and 1 base from J, with 7 bases between. CDR3 size: 13 residues.

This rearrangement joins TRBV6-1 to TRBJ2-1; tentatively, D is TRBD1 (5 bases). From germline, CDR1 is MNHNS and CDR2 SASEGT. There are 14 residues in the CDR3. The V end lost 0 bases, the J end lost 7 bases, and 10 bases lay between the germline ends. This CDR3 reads CASSEADHRNEQFF. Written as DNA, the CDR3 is TGTGCCAGCAGTGAAGCGGACCACAGGAATGAGCAGTTCTTC.

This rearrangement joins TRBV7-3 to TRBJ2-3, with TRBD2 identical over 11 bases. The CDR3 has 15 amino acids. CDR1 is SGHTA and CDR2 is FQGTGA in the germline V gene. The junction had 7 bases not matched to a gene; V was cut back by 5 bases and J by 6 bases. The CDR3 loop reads CASSARLAGLDTQYF. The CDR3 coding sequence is TGTGCCAGCAGCGCACGACTAGCGGGACTGGATACGCAGTATTTT.

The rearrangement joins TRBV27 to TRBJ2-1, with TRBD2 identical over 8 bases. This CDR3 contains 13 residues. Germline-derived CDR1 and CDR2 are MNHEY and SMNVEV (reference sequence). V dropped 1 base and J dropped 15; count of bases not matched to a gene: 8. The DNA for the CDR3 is TGTGCCAGCAGTTTATTTTTAGCGGGACGGAGGTTCTTC. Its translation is CASSLFLAGRRFF.

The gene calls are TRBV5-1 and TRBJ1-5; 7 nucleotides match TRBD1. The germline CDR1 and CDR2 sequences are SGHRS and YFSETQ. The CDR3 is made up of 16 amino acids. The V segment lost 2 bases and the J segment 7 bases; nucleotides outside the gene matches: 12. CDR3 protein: CASSLEGGQNLQPQHF. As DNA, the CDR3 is TGCGCCAGCAGCTTAGAAGGGGGACAGAATTTACAGCCCCAGCATTTT.

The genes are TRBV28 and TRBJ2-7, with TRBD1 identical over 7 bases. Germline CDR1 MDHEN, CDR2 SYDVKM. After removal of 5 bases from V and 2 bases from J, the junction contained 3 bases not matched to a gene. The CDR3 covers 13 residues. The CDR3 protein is CASSRDRPYEQYF. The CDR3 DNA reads TGTGCCAGCAGTAGGGACAGACCCTACGAGCAGTACTTC.

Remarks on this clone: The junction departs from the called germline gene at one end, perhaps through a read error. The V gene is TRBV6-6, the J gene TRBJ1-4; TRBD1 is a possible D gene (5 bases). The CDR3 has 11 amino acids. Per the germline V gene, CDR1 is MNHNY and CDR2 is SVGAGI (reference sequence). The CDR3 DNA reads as TGTGCCAGCAGCTCTGAACAGGAGCTCACATTT. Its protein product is CASSSEQELTF.

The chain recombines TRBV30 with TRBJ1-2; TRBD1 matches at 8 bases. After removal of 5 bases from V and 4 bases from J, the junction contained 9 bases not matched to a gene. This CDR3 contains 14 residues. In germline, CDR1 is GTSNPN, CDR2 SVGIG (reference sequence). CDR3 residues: CAWDRTGMVYGYTF. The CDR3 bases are TGTGCCTGGGACAGGACAGGGATGGTCTATGGCTACACCTTC. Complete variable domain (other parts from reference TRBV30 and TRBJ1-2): SQTIHQWPATLVQPVGSPLSLECTVEGTSNPNLYWYRQAAGRGLQLLFYSVGIGQISSEVPQNLSASRPQDRQFILSSKKLLLSDSGFYLCAWDRTGMVYGYTFGSGTRLTVV.

This chain's CDR3 is CASRDGQGNYGYTF. The CDR3 nucleotides are TGCGCCAGCAGAGACGGACAGGGAAACTATGGCTACACCTTC. The chain joins TRBV10-2 to TRBJ1-2, with 8 positions matching TRBD1. J gave up 2 bases and V 6 bases, and 5 bases lay outside the gene matches. The CDR3 consists of 14 residues. Germline CDR1 reads WSHSY; CDR2 reads SAAADI.

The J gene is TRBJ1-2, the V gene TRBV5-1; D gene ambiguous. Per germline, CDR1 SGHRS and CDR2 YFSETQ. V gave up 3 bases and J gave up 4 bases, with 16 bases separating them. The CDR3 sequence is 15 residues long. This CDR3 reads CASSSPGLPIYGYTF. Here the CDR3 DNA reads TGCGCCAGCAGCTCCCCGGGATTGCCCATCTATGGCTACACCTTC.

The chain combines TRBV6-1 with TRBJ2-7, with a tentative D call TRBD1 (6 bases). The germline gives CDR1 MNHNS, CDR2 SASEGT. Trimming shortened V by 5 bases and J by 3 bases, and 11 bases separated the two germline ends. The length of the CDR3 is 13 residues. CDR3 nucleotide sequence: TGTGCCAGCAGTAACAGGGTAATCTACGAGCAGTACTTC. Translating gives CASSNRVIYEQYF.

CDR3 coding DNA: TGTGCCAGCAGTGGCGTCGGAGGGGATGCCTACGAGCAGTACTTC. Translating gives CASSGVGGDAYEQYF. The J gene is TRBJ2-7, the V gene TRBV2; D perhaps matches TRBD2 (6 bases). CDR3 length equals 15 residues. The germline V and J ends were trimmed by 4 bases and 2 bases, with 15 bases remaining between them. Germline V gene data show CDR1 as SNHLY and CDR2 as FYNNEI.

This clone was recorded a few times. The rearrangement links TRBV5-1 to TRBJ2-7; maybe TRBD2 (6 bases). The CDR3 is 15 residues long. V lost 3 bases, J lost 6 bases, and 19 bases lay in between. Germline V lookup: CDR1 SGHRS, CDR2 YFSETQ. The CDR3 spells CASSYPSDPASEQYF. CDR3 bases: TGCGCCAGCAGCTACCCTAGCGATCCAGCATCCGAGCAGTACTTC.

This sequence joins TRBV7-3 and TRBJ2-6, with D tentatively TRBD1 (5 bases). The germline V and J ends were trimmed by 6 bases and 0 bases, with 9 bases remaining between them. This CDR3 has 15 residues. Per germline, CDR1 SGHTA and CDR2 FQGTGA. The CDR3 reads CASSRDSSGANVLTF. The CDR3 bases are TGTGCCAGCAGTCGTGACAGCTCTGGGGCCAACGTCCTGACTTTC.

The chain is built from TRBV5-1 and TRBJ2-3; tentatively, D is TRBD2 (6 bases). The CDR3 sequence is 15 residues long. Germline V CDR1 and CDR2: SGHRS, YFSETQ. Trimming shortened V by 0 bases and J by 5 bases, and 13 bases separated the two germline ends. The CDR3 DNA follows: TGCGCCAGCAGCTTGGGGCGGGGAGCACTAGATACGCAGTATTTT. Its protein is CASSLGRGALDTQYF.

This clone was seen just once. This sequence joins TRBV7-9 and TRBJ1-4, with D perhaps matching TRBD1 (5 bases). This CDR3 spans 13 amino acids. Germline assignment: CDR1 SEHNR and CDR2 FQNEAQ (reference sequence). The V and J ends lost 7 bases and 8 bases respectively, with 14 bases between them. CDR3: CASTSSGGEKLFF. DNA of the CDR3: TGTGCCAGCACCTCCAGCGGGGGGGAAAAACTGTTTTTT.

The CDR3 region is CASSMTGGETQYF. CDR3 DNA: TGTGCCAGTAGTATGACAGGGGGGGAGACCCAGTACTTC. The V and J genes are TRBV19 and TRBJ2-5; 9 bases line up with TRBD1. Per germline, CDR1 LNHDA and CDR2 SQIVND (reference sequence). The length of the CDR3 is 13 residues. With V trimmed by 3 bases and J by 5 bases, 1 base remained unmatched. Full variable domain (outside the CDR3, taken from reference TRBV19 and TRBJ2-5): DGGITQSPKYLFRKEGQNVTLSCEQNLNHDAMYWYRQDPGQGLRLIYYSQIVNDFQKGDIAEGYSVSREKKESFPLTVTSAQKNPTAFYLCASSMTGGETQYFGPGTRLLVL.

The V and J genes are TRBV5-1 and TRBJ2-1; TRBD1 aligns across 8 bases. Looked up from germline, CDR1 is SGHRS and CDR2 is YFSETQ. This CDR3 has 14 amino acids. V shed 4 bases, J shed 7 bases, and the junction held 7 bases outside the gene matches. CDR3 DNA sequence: TGCGCCAGCAGCCCGCCAGGGGGCTGGAATGAGCAGTTCTTC. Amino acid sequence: CASSPPGGWNEQFF.

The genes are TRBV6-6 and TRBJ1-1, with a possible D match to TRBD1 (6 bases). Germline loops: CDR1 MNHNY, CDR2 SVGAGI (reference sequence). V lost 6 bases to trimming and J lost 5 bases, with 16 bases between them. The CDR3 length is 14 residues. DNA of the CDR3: TGTGCCAGCAGATACCTACAGGGAAGTACTGAAGCTTTCTTT. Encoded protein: CASRYLQGSTEAFF.

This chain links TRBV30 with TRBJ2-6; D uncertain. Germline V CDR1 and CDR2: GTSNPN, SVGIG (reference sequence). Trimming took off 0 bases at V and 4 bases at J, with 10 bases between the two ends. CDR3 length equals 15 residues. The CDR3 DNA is TGTGCCTGGAGTGTAGCATTCGTCGGGGCCAACGTCCTGACTTTC. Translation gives CAWSVAFVGANVLTF. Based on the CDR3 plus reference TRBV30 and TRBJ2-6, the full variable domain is SQTIHQWPATLVQPVGSPLSLECTVEGTSNPNLYWYRQAAGRGLQLLFYSVGIGQISSEVPQNLSASRPQDRQFILSSKKLLLSDSGFYLCAWSVAFVGANVLTFGAGSRLTVL.